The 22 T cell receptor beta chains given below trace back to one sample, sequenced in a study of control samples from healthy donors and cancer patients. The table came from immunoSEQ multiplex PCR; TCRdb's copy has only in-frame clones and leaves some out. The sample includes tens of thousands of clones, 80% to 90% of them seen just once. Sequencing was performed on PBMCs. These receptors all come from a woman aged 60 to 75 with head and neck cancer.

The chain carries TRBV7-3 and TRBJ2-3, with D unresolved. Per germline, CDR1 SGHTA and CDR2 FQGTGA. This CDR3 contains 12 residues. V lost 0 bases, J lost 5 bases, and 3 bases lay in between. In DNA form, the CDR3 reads TGTGCCAGCAGCTTAACGGGAGATACGCAGTATTTT. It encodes CASSLTGDTQYF.

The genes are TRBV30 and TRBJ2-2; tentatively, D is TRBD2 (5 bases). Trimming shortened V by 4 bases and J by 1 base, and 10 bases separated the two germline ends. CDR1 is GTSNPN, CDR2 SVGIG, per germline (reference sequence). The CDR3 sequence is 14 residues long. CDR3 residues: CAWKGALNTGELFF. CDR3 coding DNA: TGTGCCTGGAAGGGAGCGTTGAACACCGGGGAGCTGTTTTTT.

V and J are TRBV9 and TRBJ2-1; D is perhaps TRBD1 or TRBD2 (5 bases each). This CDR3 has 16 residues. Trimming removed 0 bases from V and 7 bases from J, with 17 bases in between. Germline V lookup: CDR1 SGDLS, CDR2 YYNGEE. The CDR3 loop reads CASSVGPVGEKNEQFF. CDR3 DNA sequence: TGTGCCAGCAGCGTAGGTCCCGTGGGGGAAAAAAATGAGCAGTTCTTC.

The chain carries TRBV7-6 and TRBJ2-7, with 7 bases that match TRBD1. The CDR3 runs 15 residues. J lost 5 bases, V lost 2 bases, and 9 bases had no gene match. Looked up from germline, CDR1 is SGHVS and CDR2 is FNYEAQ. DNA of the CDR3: TGTGCCAGCAGCTTACGAGTGGGACAGTCCCACGAGCAGTACTTC. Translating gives CASSLRVGQSHEQYF.

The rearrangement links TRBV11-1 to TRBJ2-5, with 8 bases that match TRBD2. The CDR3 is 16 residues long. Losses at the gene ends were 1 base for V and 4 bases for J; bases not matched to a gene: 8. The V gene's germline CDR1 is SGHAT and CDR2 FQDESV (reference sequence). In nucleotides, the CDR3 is TGTGCCAGCAGCTTAGGGACTAGCTCCTCTACAGAGACCCAGTACTTC. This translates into CASSLGTSSSTETQYF. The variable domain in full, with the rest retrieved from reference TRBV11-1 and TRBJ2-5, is EAEVAQSPRYKITEKSQAVAFWCDPISGHATLYWYRQILGQGPELLVQFQDESVVDDSQLPKDRFSAERLKGVDSTLKIQPAELGDSAMYLCASSLGTSSSTETQYFGPGTRLLVL.

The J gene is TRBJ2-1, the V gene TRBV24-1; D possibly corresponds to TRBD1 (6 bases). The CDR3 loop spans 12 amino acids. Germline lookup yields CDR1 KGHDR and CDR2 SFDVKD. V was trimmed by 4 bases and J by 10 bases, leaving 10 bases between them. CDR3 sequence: CATSDRTEEQFF. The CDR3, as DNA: TGTGCCACCAGTGACCGGACAGAAGAGCAGTTCTTC.

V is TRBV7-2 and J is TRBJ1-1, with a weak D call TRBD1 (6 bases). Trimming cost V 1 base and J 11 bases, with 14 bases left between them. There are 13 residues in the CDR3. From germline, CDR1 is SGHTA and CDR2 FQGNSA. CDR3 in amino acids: CASSLEGGGRAFF. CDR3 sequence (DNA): TGTGCCAGCAGCTTAGAAGGAGGGGGGAGGGCTTTCTTT.

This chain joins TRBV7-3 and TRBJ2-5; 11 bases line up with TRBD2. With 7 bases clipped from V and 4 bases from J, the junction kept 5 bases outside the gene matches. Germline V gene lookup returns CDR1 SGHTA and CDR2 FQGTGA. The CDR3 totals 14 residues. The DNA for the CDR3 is TGTGCCAGCAAAAAGACTAGCGGGACAGAGACCCAGTACTTC. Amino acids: CASKKTSGTETQYF.

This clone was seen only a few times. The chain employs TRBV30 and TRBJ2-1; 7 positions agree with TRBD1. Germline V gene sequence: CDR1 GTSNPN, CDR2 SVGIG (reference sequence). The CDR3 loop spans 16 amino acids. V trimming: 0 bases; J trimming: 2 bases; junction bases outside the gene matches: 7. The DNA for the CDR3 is TGTGCCTGGAGTGTACGTGACAGGGTGACCTACAATGAGCAGTTCTTC. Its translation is CAWSVRDRVTYNEQFF.

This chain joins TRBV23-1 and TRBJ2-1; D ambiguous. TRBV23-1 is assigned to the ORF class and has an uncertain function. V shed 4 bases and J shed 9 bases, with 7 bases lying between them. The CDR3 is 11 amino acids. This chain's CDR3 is CASSLGPEQFF. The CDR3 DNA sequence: TGCGCCAGCAGTCTGGGTCCTGAGCAGTTCTTC.

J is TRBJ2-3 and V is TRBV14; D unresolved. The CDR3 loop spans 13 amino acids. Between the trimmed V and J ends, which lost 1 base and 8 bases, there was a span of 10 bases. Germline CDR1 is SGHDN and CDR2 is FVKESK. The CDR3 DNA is TGTGCCAGCAGCCAAGTATTAACCTCTACGCAGTATTTT. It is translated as CASSQVLTSTQYF.

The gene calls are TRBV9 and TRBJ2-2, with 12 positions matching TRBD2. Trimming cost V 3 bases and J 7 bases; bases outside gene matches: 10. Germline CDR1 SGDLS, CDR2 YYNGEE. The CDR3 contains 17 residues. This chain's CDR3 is CASSAATSGSWVGELFF. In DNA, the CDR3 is TGTGCCAGCAGCGCCGCGACTAGCGGGAGCTGGGTCGGGGAGCTGTTTTTT.

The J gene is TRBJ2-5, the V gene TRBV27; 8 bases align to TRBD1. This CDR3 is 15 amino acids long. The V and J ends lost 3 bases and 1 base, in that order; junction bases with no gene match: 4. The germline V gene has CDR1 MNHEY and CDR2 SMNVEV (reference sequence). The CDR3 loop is CASSFFGQGQETQYF. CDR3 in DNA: TGTGCCAGCAGTTTTTTTGGACAGGGCCAAGAGACCCAGTACTTC.

The CDR3 DNA reads as TGCGCCAGCAGCTTGGTATCGGGTGCAACTAATGAAAAACTGTTTTTT. Protein product: CASSLVSGATNEKLFF. The chain uses TRBV5-1 and TRBJ1-4; the D is unclear. Germline CDR1 and CDR2: SGHRS and YFSETQ. The CDR3 is 16 residues long. Trimming took 0 bases from V and 0 from J, leaving 9 bases between them.

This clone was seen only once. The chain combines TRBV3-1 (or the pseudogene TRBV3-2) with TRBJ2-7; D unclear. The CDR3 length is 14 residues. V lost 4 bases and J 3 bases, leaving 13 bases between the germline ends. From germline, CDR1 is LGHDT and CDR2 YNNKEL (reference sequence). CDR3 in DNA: TGTGCCAGCAGCCGCTACGCGATGGGCTACGAGCAGTACTTC. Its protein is CASSRYAMGYEQYF.

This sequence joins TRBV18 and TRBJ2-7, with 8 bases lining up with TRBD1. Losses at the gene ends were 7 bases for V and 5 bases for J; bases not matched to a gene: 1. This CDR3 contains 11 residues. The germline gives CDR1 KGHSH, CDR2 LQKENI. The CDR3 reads CASLQGDEQYF. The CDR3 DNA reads TGTGCCAGCTTACAGGGGGACGAGCAGTACTTC.

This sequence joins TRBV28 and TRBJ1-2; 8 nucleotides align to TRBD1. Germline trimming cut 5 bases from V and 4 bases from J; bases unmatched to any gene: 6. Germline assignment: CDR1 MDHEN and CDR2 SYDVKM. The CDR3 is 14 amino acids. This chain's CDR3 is CASSRQGTFYGYTF. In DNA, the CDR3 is TGTGCCAGCAGTCGACAGGGGACATTCTATGGCTACACCTTC.

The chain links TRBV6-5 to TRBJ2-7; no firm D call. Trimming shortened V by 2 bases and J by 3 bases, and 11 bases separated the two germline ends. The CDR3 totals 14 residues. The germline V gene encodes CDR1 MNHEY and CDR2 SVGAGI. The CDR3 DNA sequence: TGTGCCAGCAGTTACCAGGCTAATTACTACGAGCAGTACTTC. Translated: CASSYQANYYEQYF.

The CDR3 nucleotides are TGTGCCACCAGCAGAGAAGCGACTAGCACAAATGAGCAGTTCTTC. Protein sequence: CATSREATSTNEQFF. The genes are TRBV15 and TRBJ2-1; the match to TRBD2 covers 7 bases. After removal of 0 bases from V and 7 bases from J, the junction contained 6 bases not matched to a gene. The CDR3 spans 15 residues. Germline lookup yields CDR1 LNHNV and CDR2 YYDKDF (reference sequence).

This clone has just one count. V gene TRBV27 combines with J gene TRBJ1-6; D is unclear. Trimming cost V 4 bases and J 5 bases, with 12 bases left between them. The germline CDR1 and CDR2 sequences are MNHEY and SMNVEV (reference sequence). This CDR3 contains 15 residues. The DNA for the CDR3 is TGTGCCAGCAGTTCTACCGGGCAAGATAATTCACCCCTCCACTTT. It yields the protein CASSSTGQDNSPLHF.

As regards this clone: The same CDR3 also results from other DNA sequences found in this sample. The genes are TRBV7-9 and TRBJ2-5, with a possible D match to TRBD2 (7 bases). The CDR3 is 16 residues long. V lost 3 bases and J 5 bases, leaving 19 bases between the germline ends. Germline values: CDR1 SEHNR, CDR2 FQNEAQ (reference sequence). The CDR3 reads CASSLTLGAGAETQYF. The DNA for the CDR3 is TGTGCCAGCAGCTTGACTCTAGGGGCGGGGGCGGAGACCCAGTACTTC.

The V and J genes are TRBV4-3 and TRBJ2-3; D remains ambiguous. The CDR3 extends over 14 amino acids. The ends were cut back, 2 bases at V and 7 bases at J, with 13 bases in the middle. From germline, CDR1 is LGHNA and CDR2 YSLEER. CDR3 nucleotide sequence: TGCGCCAGCAGCCAACTCCCTAGGCAAAATACGCAGTATTTT. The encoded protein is CASSQLPRQNTQYF.